Listed below are T cell receptor beta chains from one sample, sequenced in a study of CD8 T cells in Susac syndrome. Via MiXCR, TCRdb re-called the immunoSEQ multiplex PCR reads, giving one row per CDR3 protein. The table records 110,000 or so distinct CDR3 sequences, around 90% of them present only once. Material for sequencing was CD4+ T cells from PBMCs. Every receptor here comes from a human donor in good health. The CDR3 runs from the conserved cysteine through the conserved F or W. The D gene is left open where the match is weak. Clone size is stated in some rows and not others, as once, few, many or a class when expanded.

CDR3aa	CDR3nt	abundance	len	j_gene	d_gene	v_gene
CASSPLARSGMGTGELFF	TGTGCCAGCAGCCCACTAGCGAGGAGCGGGATGGGCACCGGGGAGCTGTTTTTT	.	18	TRBJ2-2	TRBD2	TRBV7-2
CASSHQTGSYEQYF	TGCGCCAGCAGCCATCAGACAGGAAGTTACGAGCAGTACTTC	.	14	TRBJ2-7	.	TRBV4-3
CASSLASVGGFSTDTQYF	TGTGCCAGCAGCTTAGCCTCAGTGGGAGGATTTAGCACAGATACGCAGTATTTT	once	18	TRBJ2-3	.	TRBV7-2
CSARGSLAGGPGRDEQFF	TGCAGTGCTAGAGGTAGCCTAGCGGGGGGGCCGGGTCGGGATGAGCAGTTCTTC	.	18	TRBJ2-1	TRBD2	TRBV20-1
CASSFFGQLTGELFF	TGTGCCAGCAGTTTTTTCGGACAGTTGACCGGGGAGCTGTTTTTT	.	15	TRBJ2-2	.	TRBV12-3/TRBV12-4
CASSFGTGSNTEAFF	TGTGCCAGCAGTTTCGGGACAGGGTCGAACACTGAAGCTTTCTTT	.	15	TRBJ1-1	TRBD1	TRBV6-6
CASSGQGQPQHF	TGTGCCAGTAGTGGACAGGGTCAGCCCCAGCATTTT	.	12	TRBJ1-5	TRBD1	TRBV19
CASSLEAGTGELFF	TGCGCCAGCAGCTTGGAAGCAGGCACCGGGGAGCTGTTTTTT	.	14	TRBJ2-2	.	TRBV5-1
CACMTVNQPQHF	TGTGCCTGTATGACAGTGAATCAGCCCCAGCATTTT	.	12	TRBJ1-5	.	TRBV30
CSVGSGGYTF	TGCAGCGTTGGGAGTGGGGGCTACACCTTC	.	10	TRBJ1-2	.	TRBV29-1
CASSDPGSDIGSQPQHF	TGTGCCAGCAGTGACCCCGGGTCGGATATAGGGTCCCAGCCCCAGCATTTT	.	17	TRBJ1-5	.	TRBV25-1
CASRDWTSGKNIQYF	TGTGCCAGTAGGGATTGGACATCGGGCAAAAACATTCAGTACTTC	.	15	TRBJ2-4	.	TRBV19
CSARKVNQPQHF	TGCAGTGCTAGAAAAGTCAATCAGCCCCAGCATTTT	.	12	TRBJ1-5	.	TRBV20-1
CSVEDVEAFF	TGCAGCGTTGAGGACGTTGAAGCTTTCTTT	.	10	TRBJ1-1	.	TRBV29-1
CASSLFSRGDRASDGYTF	TGTGCCAGCAGCTTATTTTCGCGAGGAGACAGGGCATCAGATGGCTACACCTTC	.	18	TRBJ1-2	TRBD1	TRBV7-2
CASSDLSAETQYF	TGTGCCAGCAGTGATCTCTCGGCAGAGACCCAGTACTTC	.	13	TRBJ2-5	.	TRBV2
CSAREPPGFSNQPQHF	TGCAGTGCTAGAGAACCCCCGGGTTTCAGCAATCAGCCCCAGCATTTT	.	16	TRBJ1-5	.	TRBV20-1
CASSPGGTDTDTQYF	TGTGCCAGCAGTCCGGGGGGCACTGACACAGATACGCAGTATTTT	.	15	TRBJ2-3	.	TRBV3-1
CASSPTSGRVNNEQFF	TGTGCCAGCAGTCCGACTAGCGGGAGGGTTAACAATGAGCAGTTCTTC	.	16	TRBJ2-1	TRBD2	TRBV7-3
CASSPRGWDSNQPQHF	TGCGCCAGCAGCCCCAGGGGTTGGGATAGCAATCAGCCCCAGCATTTT	.	16	TRBJ1-5	.	TRBV5-1
CAIKKGDDSYEQYF	TGTGCCATCAAAAAGGGGGACGACTCCTACGAGCAGTACTTC	.	14	TRBJ2-7	.	TRBV10-3
CASSTRQGTLFF	TGTGCCAGCAGTACACGACAGGGGACGCTGTTTTTT	.	12	TRBJ2-2	TRBD1	TRBV6-5
CASRLRTDNSPLHF	TGTGCCAGCAGGTTACGAACAGATAATTCACCCCTCCACTTT	.	14	TRBJ1-6	.	TRBV3-1
CASSYHRDRPVGNQPQHF	TGTGCCAGCAGTTACCACCGGGACAGGCCGGTGGGCAATCAGCCCCAGCATTTT	.	18	TRBJ1-5	TRBD1	TRBV6-2/TRBV6-3
CATSREPEGRYTEAFF	TGTGCCACCAGCAGAGAACCAGAGGGCAGGTACACTGAAGCTTTCTTT	.	16	TRBJ1-1	.	TRBV15
CASSFGRDYEQYF	TGCGCCAGCAGCTTCGGACGGGACTACGAGCAGTACTTC	.	13	TRBJ2-7	.	TRBV5-1
CSAEVRRGGSYNEQFF	TGCAGTGCCGAGGTGCGGCGGGGGGGCTCCTACAATGAGCAGTTCTTC	.	16	TRBJ2-1	TRBD2	TRBV20-1
CASSAWDRRSPLHF	TGTGCCAGCAGCGCCTGGGACAGGCGGTCACCCCTCCACTTT	.	14	TRBJ1-6	TRBD1	TRBV11-1
CSDPGDQDRADPLHF	TGCAGCGACCCCGGGGATCAGGACAGGGCTGATCCCCTCCACTTT	.	15	TRBJ1-6	TRBD1	TRBV29-1
CSVESAGYTF	TGCAGCGTTGAATCGGCGGGCTACACCTTC	.	10	TRBJ1-2	.	TRBV29-1
CASSYPGQEISEQYF	TGTGCCAGCAGTTACCCCGGACAGGAGATAAGCGAGCAGTACTTC	.	15	TRBJ2-7	TRBD1	TRBV6-5
CASSRSSGGALDTQYF	TGCGCCAGCAGCCGCTCTAGCGGGGGGGCCCTAGATACGCAGTATTTT	.	16	TRBJ2-3	TRBD2	TRBV5-1
CASSYNLDRGWLWGYTF	TGTGCCAGCAGTTACAACCTCGACAGGGGCTGGCTTTGGGGCTACACCTTC	.	17	TRBJ1-2	TRBD1	TRBV6-2/TRBV6-3
CASSPPRSGGLNEQFF	TGTGCCAGCAGTCCCCCGAGGAGCGGGGGCTTAAATGAGCAGTTCTTC	.	16	TRBJ2-1	TRBD2	TRBV12-3/TRBV12-4
CASSEDGGGQGASWETQYF	TGTGCCAGCAGTGAAGACGGGGGCGGACAGGGGGCGAGTTGGGAGACCCAGTACTTC	.	19	TRBJ2-5	TRBD1	TRBV6-1
CASSPIAITDGLRPGDLFF	TGTGCCAGCAGCCCGATAGCGATCACAGATGGACTCCGACCGGGGGATCTGTTTTTT	.	19	TRBJ2-2	.	TRBV3-1
CASSYSYTDTQYF	TGTGCCAGCAGTTACTCCTACACAGATACGCAGTATTTT	.	13	TRBJ2-3	.	TRBV6-2/TRBV6-3
CASSTRDRYYEQYF	TGTGCCAGTAGTACCCGGGACAGGTACTACGAGCAGTACTTC	once	14	TRBJ2-7	TRBD1	TRBV19
CASSQGVLTNYGYTF	TGCGCCAGCAGCCAAGGGGTTCTCACTAACTATGGCTACACCTTC	.	15	TRBJ1-2	.	TRBV4-3